This T cell receptor (beta chain) appears in the sequencing data of a study of T cell responses to AZD1222 COVID-19 vaccine. Whole-study findings and limits: When two AZD1222 doses had been given, Spike-specific TCR breadth and depth rose. None of the repertoires were sampled until the peak T cell response had passed.

The germline V gene has CDR1 SEHNR and CDR2 FQNEAQ (reference sequence). CDR3 size: 17 residues. With 2 bases clipped from V and 4 bases from J, the junction kept 8 bases outside the gene matches. Note on this clone: Antigen: not known.

Only in-frame clones appear in the TCRdb table, and some are missing; sequencing was by immunoSEQ multiplex PCR. The data show 75,000 to 100,000 clones, with 80% to 90% seen just once and 1.6% held by the top ten. This sequence originates from an adult in good health. The chain uses TRBV7-9 and TRBJ2-1, with 10 nucleotides matching TRBD1. This sample comprised peripheral blood, obtained on day 0 of AZD1222 vaccination. CDR3 coding DNA: TGTGCCAGCAGCTTATTATCCGGGACAGGGGCATACAATGAGCAGTTCTTC. Translated, it gives CASSLLSGTGAYNEQFF.